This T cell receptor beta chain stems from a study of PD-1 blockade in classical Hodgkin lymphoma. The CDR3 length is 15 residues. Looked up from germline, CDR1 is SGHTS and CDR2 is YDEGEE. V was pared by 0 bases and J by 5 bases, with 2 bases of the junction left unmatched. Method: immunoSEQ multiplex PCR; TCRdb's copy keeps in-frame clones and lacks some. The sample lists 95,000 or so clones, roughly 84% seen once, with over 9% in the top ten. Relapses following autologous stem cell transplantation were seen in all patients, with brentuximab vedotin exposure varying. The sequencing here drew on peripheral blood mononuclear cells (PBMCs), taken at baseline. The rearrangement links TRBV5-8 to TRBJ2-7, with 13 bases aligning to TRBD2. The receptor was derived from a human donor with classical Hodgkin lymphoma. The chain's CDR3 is CASSLAGLAGNEQYF. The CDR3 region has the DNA TGTGCCAGCAGCTTGGCGGGACTAGCGGGAAACGAGCAGTACTTC. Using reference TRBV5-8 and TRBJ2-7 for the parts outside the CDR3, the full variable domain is EAGVTQSPTHLIKTRGQQATLRCSPISGHTSVYWYQQALGLGLQFLLWYDEGEERNRGNFPPRFSGRQFPNYSSELNVNALELEDSALYLCASSLAGLAGNEQYFGPGTRLTVT.